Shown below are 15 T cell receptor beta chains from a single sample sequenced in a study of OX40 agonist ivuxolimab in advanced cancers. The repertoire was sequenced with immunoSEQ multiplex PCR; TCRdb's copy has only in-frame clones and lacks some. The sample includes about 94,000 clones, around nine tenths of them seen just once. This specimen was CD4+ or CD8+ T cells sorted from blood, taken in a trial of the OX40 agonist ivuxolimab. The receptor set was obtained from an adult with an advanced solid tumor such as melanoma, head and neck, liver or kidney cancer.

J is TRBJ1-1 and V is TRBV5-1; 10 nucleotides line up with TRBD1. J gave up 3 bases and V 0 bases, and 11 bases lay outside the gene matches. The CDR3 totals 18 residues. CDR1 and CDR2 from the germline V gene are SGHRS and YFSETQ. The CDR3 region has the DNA TGCGCCAGCAGCTTGGGGCCGACAGGGGGCGGGTTCGACACTGAAGCTTTCTTT. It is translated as CASSLGPTGGGFDTEAFF.

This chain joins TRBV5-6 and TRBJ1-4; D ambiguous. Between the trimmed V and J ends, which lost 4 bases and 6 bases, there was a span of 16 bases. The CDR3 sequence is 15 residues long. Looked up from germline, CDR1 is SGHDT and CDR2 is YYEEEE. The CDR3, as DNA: TGTGCCAGCAGCACCGCCGGACGTAATGATGAAAAACTGTTTTTT. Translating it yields CASSTAGRNDEKLFF.

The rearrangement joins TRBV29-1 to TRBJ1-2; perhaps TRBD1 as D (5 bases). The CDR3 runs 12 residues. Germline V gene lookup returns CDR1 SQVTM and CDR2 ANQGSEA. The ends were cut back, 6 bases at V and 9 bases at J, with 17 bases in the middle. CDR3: CSVGGGARRYTF. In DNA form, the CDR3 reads TGCAGCGTGGGGGGAGGGGCGAGGCGCTACACCTTC.

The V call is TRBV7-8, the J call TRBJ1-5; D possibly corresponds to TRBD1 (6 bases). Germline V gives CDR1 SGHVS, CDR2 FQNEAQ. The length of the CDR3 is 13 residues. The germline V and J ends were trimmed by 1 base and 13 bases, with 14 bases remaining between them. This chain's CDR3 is CASSLDGGDSQHF. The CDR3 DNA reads TGTGCCAGCAGCTTAGACGGGGGCGATTCTCAGCATTTT.

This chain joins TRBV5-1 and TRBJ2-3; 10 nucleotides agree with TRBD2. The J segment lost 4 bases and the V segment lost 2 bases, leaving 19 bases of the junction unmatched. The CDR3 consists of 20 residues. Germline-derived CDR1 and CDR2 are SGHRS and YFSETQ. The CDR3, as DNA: TGCGCCAGCAGCTTAAATCCCAGTTCTAGCGGGGGAAAAGGGGCAGATACGCAGTATTTT. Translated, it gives CASSLNPSSSGGKGADTQYF.

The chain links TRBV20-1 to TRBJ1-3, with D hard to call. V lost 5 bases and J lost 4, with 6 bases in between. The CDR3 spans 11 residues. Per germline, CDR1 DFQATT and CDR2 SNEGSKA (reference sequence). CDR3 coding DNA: TGCAGTGCTTTTGGGGGAAACACCATATATTTT. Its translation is CSAFGGNTIYF.

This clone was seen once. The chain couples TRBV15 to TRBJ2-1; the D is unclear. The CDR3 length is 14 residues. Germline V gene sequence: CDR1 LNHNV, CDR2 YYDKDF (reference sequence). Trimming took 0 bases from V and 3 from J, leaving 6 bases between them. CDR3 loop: CATSREGGYNEQFF. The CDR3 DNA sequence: TGTGCCACCAGCAGAGAGGGCGGCTACAATGAGCAGTTCTTC.

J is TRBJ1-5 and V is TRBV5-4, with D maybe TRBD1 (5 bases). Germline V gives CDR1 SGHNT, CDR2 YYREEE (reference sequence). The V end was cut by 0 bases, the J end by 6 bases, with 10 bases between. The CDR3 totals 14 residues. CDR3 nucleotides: TGTGCCAGCAGCTTGGCCGGGGGGACTCAGCCCCAGCATTTT. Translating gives CASSLAGGTQPQHF.

The CDR3, as DNA: TGTGCCAGTAGTAAGGGAACGACTTTAAACTATGGCTACACCTTC. As protein: CASSKGTTLNYGYTF. The chain combines TRBV19 with TRBJ1-2; no clear D gene. The germline CDR1 and CDR2 sequences are LNHDA and SQIVND (reference sequence). Deletions cut 4 bases from V and 2 bases from J, with 14 bases between. The CDR3 extends over 15 amino acids.

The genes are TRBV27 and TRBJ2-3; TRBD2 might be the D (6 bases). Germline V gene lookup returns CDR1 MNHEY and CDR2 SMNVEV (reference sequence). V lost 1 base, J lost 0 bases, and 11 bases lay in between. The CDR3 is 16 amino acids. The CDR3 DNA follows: TGTGCCAGCAGTTTATTTCGCGGGGTGAGCACAGATACGCAGTATTTT. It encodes CASSLFRGVSTDTQYF.

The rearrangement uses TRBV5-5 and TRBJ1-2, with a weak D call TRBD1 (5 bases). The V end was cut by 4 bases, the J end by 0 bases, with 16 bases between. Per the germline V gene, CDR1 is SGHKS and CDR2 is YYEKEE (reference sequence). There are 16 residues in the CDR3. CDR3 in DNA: TGTGCCAGCAGCCGAGGGGCCCTATTAGCTAACTATGGCTACACCTTC. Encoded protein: CASSRGALLANYGYTF.

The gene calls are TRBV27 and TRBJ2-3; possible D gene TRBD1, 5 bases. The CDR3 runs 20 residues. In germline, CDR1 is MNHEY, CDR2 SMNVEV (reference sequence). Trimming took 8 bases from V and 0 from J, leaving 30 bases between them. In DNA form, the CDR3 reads TGTGCCAGCGGATCAAACTTCCCGGACACTACTAAAAGAAGCACAGATACGCAGTATTTT. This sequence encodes CASGSNFPDTTKRSTDTQYF.

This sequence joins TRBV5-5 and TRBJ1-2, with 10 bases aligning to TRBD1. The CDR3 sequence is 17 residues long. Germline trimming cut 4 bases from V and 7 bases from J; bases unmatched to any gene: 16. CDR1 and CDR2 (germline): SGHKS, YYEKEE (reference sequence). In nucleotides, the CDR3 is TGTGCCAGCAGCCGGGAGGGCCGGGACAGGGGATCCGCTGGCTACACCTTC. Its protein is CASSREGRDRGSAGYTF. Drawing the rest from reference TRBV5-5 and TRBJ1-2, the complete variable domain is DAGVTQSPTHLIKTRGQQVTLRCSPISGHKSVSWYQQVLGQGPQFIFQYYEKEERGRGNFPDRFSARQFPNYSSELNVNALLLGDSALYLCASSREGRDRGSAGYTFGSGTRLTVV.

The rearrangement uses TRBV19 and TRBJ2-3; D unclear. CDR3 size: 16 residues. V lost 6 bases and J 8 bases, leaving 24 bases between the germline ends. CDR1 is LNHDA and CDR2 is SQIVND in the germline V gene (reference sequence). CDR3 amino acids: CASSLLGRTAAVTQYF. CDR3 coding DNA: TGTGCCAGTAGCCTCCTTGGGCGGACGGCTGCGGTTACGCAGTATTTT. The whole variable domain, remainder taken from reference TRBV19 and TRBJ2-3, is DGGITQSPKYLFRKEGQNVTLSCEQNLNHDAMYWYRQDPGQGLRLIYYSQIVNDFQKGDIAEGYSVSREKKESFPLTVTSAQKNPTAFYLCASSLLGRTAAVTQYFGPGTRLTVL.

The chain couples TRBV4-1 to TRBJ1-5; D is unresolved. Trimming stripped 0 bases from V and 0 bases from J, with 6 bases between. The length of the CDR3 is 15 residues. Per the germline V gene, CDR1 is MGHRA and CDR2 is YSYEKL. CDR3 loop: CASSQEGYSNQPQHF. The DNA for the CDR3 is TGCGCCAGCAGCCAAGAGGGCTATAGCAATCAGCCCCAGCATTTT.